Here is one TCR beta chain with its context. Its target is unknown. V lost 4 bases and J 7 bases, leaving 18 bases between the germline ends. In germline, CDR1 is SGHRS, CDR2 YFSETQ. The length of the CDR3 is 15 residues. This specimen comes from a study of cytomegalovirus exposure and HLA in healthy donors. On the study more broadly: A previous analysis identified 90 million to 140 million unique TCR beta sequences derived from 180 million or so T cells.

The PCR made use of 60 Vbeta and 13 Jbeta primers. The data were produced by immunoSEQ multiplex PCR, yet TCRdb's version contains in-frame clones alone and is incomplete. This table has over 150,000 clones, around four fifths appearing once. Study-wide results and caveats: The presence/absence work took it that sequencing depth was about the same across donors. Specificity for CMV antigens was confirmed in vitro for three of the CMV-associated chains. Reportedly, diagnosis of cytomegalovirus status by the classifier showed high specificity and sensitivity.

The receptor comes from a woman aged 50 to 60 in good health and CMV-seropositive. The rearrangement uses TRBV5-1 and TRBJ2-1; possibly TRBD1 for D (5 bases). Sequenced material: PBMCs. The CDR3 DNA reads as TGCGCCAGCAGCGCCAGGGTCCCCCCGGCGAATGAGCAGTTCTTC. This encodes CASSARVPPANEQFF.